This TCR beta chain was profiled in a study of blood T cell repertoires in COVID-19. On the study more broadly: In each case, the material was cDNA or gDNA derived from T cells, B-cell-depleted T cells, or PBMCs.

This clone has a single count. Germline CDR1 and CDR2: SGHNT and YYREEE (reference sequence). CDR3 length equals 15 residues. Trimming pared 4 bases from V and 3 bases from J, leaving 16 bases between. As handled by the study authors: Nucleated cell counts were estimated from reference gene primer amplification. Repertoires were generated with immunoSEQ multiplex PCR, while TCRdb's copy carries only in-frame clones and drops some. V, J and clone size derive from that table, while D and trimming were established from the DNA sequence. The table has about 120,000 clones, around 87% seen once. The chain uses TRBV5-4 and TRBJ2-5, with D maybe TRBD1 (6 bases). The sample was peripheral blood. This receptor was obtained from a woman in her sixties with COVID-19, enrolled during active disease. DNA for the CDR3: TGTGCCAGCAGCCTCCGGGACACAAAGAAAGAGACCCAGTACTTC. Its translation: CASSLRDTKKETQYF.